This entry lists 27 T cell receptor beta chains sequenced from one sample in a study of tumor and adjacent non-tumor tissue in lung cancer. The library came from three nested PCR rounds adapted from ARM-PCR protocols. One entry per CDR3 protein, called by TCRdb with MiXCR from the multiplex PCR reads. The table includes some 68,000 distinct CDR3 sequences, around 76% detected once. No cell sorting was done before RNA was extracted from the tissue. Distant lung tissue was collected more than 3 cm away from the tumor edge. Sequences were obtained from distant non-tumor lung tissue. These receptors all stem from a man aged 55 to 70 with non-small cell lung cancer.

Regarding this clonotype: A much more abundant neighbour one base away suggests this may be a read error. The chain couples TRBV5-4 to TRBJ2-1, with 7 nucleotides matching TRBD1. Germline V CDR1 and CDR2: SGHNT, YYREEE (reference sequence). The CDR3 consists of 17 residues. CDR3 loop: CASGLSLGQQPYNEQFF. The CDR3 DNA reads as TGTGCCAGCGGCTTGTCTTTGGGACAGCAACCTTACAATGAGCAGTTCTTC.

This clonotype was observed many times. The chain links TRBV20-1 to TRBJ2-1, with D perhaps matching TRBD1 (5 bases). This CDR3 region has 14 residues. The V and J ends lost 0 bases and 7 bases respectively, with 13 bases between them. Per germline, CDR1 DFQATT and CDR2 SNEGSKA (reference sequence). CDR3 coding DNA: TGCAGTGCTAGAGATGTGGCAGGGATGAATGAGCAGTTCTTC. Encoded protein: CSARDVAGMNEQFF.

On this clonotype itself: The junction shows a germline mismatch at one end, possibly a read error. CDR3 sequence reads: CASSQSWTFNDHLF. The CDR3 nucleotides read TGCGCCAGCAGCCAATCCTGGACGTTCAATGACCATCTCTTC. J is TRBJ2-1 and V is TRBV4-1; no clear D. The CDR3 loop spans 14 amino acids. Germline assignment: CDR1 MGHRA and CDR2 YSYEKL.

As for this clonotype: This is likely a read error, given that the CDR3 carries no conserved phenylalanine or tryptophan at its end. V usage is TRBV7-9 and J usage is TRBJ1-1, with D unclear. The V end lost 2 bases, the J end lost 4 bases, and 11 bases lay between the germline ends. Germline loops: CDR1 SEHNR, CDR2 FQNEAQ (reference sequence). This CDR3 has 14 residues. The CDR3 loop is CASSLMVGGTEAFI. For the CDR3, the DNA is TGTGCCAGCAGCTTAATGGTGGGAGGCACTGAAGCTTTCATT.

V and J are TRBV6-6 and TRBJ2-3; TRBD2 aligns across 7 bases. The CDR3 has 18 amino acids. The V gene's germline CDR1 is MNHNY and CDR2 SVGAGI (reference sequence). Losses at the gene ends were 6 bases for V and 2 bases for J; bases not matched to a gene: 17. In DNA, the CDR3 is TGTGCCAGCAGCCGAACCAGGTCGAGCGGGATCACCACAGATACGCAGTATTTT. This gives the protein CASSRTRSSGITTDTQYF.

Regarding this clonotype: Compared with germline, one end of the junction differs, possibly owing to a read error. The V call is TRBV29-1, the J call TRBJ1-4; 7 bases fit TRBD1. The CDR3 spans 15 residues. Germline CDR1 reads SQVTM; CDR2 reads ANQGSEA. The CDR3 nucleotides are TGCAGCGTTGACGATCTAAAGGGGGCGGATGAAGAACTGTTTTTT. Encoded protein: CSVDDLKGADEELFF.

This chain joins TRBV10-1 and TRBJ2-1; D may be TRBD1 or TRBD2 (6 bases each). Germline V gene lookup returns CDR1 WNHNN and CDR2 SYGVQD (reference sequence). The CDR3 extends over 15 amino acids. Trimming removed 7 bases at V and 4 bases at J, with 17 bases between. The CDR3: CASKGGNSGYNEQFF. The CDR3 DNA sequence: TGCGCCAGCAAAGGGGGGAATAGCGGATACAATGAGCAGTTCTTC.

CDR3 protein: CASNPLRTKNCYTF. The CDR3 DNA sequence: TGTGCCAGCAATCCACTAAGGACCAAAAATTGCTACACCTTC. The V gene is TRBV28, the J gene TRBJ1-2; D gene uncertain. CDR1 is MDHEN and CDR2 is SYDVKM in the germline V gene. The CDR3 contains 14 residues. V was trimmed by 7 bases and J by 9 bases, leaving 21 bases between them.

This chain connects TRBV5-1 to TRBJ2-1, with 7 bases fitting TRBD2. This CDR3 region has 17 residues. V shed 7 bases, J shed 7 bases, and the junction held 20 bases outside the gene matches. The germline V gene has CDR1 SGHRS and CDR2 YFSETQ. The CDR3 protein is CASAKVWTSGSRNEQFF. The CDR3 DNA sequence: TGCGCCAGCGCGAAAGTTTGGACTAGTGGGAGTCGGAATGAGCAGTTCTTC.

As concerns this clonotype: An end of the junction does not agree with germline; a read error may underlie this. V usage is TRBV6-5 and J usage is TRBJ2-7, with 8 bases matching TRBD2. The CDR3 contains 15 residues. The V gene's germline CDR1 is MNHEY and CDR2 SVGAGI. The CDR3 bases are TGTGTCAGCAGTTACGACCACCTAGCGGGTGATGAGCAGTACTTC. This encodes CVSSYDHLAGDEQYF.

V and J are TRBV5-1 and TRBJ2-5, with D possibly being TRBD2 (5 bases). In germline, CDR1 is SGHRS, CDR2 YFSETQ. V was shortened by 0 bases and J by 8 bases, with 20 bases between the two germline ends. The CDR3 consists of 16 residues. The CDR3 bases are TGCGCCAGCAGCTTGGTTAGCGCCAGTCGGGGAGATACCCAGTACTTC. It specifies CASSLVSASRGDTQYF.

This clonotype was picked up many times. The chain links TRBV11-3 to TRBJ2-1; no reliable D call. V lost 1 base to trimming and J lost 4 bases, with 5 bases between them. The CDR3 loop spans 13 amino acids. Per the germline V gene, CDR1 is SGHNT and CDR2 is YENEEA. The DNA for the CDR3 is TGTGCCAGCAGCTTAGGCAATTACAATGAGCAGTTCTTC. This gives the protein CASSLGNYNEQFF.

A single count supports this clonotype. The conserved phenylalanine or tryptophan is not found at the CDR3 terminus, so this likely reflects a read error. The DNA is omitted, as the CDR3 cannot be located on it reliably, and the CDR3 follows TCRdb's listing. CDR3 in amino acids: CASSTLAGGNNEQFL. J is TRBJ2-1 and V is TRBV28; TRBD2 reflects the table's D call only, with no check against the DNA. Germline assignment: CDR1 MDHEN and CDR2 SYDVKM. 15 amino acids form the CDR3, both terminal residues included.

This clonotype has just one count. Its ends do not fully match the called genes, so a read error is possible. The CDR3 here is CSTEGMGEALF. The CDR3 DNA sequence: TGCAGCACTGAAGGAATGGGTGAAGCTCTCTTT. The V call is TRBV20-1, the J call TRBJ1-1, with D unresolved. The CDR3 extends over 11 amino acids. The germline V gene has CDR1 DFQATT and CDR2 SNEGSKA (reference sequence).

The gene calls are TRBV20-1 and TRBJ1-5, with D possibly TRBD1 on 6 matching bases. Germline values: CDR1 DFQATT, CDR2 SNEGSKA (reference sequence). The CDR3 length is 16 residues. Between the trimmed V and J ends, which lost 0 bases and 0 bases, there was a span of 12 bases. This CDR3 reads CSARDGRGHSNQPQHF. The CDR3 bases are TGCAGTGCTAGAGATGGCAGGGGACATAGCAATCAGCCCCAGCATTTT.

This clonotype was seen a handful of times. Mismatch with germline at one junction end may stem from a read error. The rearrangement links TRBV19 to TRBJ1-5; perhaps TRBD1 as D (5 bases). The CDR3 covers 14 residues. The germline V gene has CDR1 LNHDA and CDR2 SQIVND (reference sequence). CDR3 DNA: TGTGTCAGTAGGGGTACAGCCGCTAGTGGACCCCAGCATTTT. This sequence encodes CVSRGTAASGPQHF.

Points on this clonotype: A much larger clone lies one base from this, so it may be a read error. This rearrangement joins TRBV6-5 to TRBJ2-2; a weak D match, TRBD2 (6 bases). There are 13 residues in the CDR3. The germline gives CDR1 MNHEY, CDR2 SVGAGI. The CDR3 reads CASTGTSTGKLFF. CDR3 DNA sequence: TGTGCCAGCACCGGGACTTCCACCGGGAAGCTGTTTTTT.

This clonotype was counted between two and nine times. The chain carries TRBV15 and TRBJ2-1; D is unresolved. The germline gives CDR1 LNHNV, CDR2 YYDKDF (reference sequence). Trimming took 0 bases from V and 7 from J, leaving 4 bases between them. The CDR3 contains 12 residues. CDR3 nucleotide sequence: TGTGCCACCAGCAGAGATGAAAATGAGCAGTTCTTC. Its protein product is CATSRDENEQFF.

As regards this clonotype: Since a much larger clone is just one base distant, this may be a read error. The chain is built from TRBV5-1 and TRBJ2-3; tentatively, D is TRBD1 (6 bases). This CDR3 comprises 15 residues. Per the germline V gene, CDR1 is SGHRS and CDR2 is YFSETQ. This CDR3 reads CDSSLELGAAYTQYF. CDR3 coding DNA: TGCGACAGCAGCTTGGAACTGGGGGCAGCATATACGCAGTATTTT.

To note about this clonotype: It may be a read error: a sequence one base away is much more abundant. This chain links TRBV28 with TRBJ1-2; D gene unclear. Germline V CDR1 and CDR2: MDHEN, SYDVKM. Trimming removed 3 bases at V and 3 bases at J, with 5 bases between. The CDR3 loop spans 12 amino acids. The CDR3 sequence is CASSFRDYGYTF. DNA of the CDR3: TGTGCCAGCAGTTTTAGGGACTATGGCTACACCTTC.

For this clonotype: The junction departs from germline at one end; a sequencing error may be responsible. The chain employs TRBV4-1 and TRBJ2-7, with a weak D call TRBD2 (6 bases). The CDR3 length is 14 residues. Germline assignment: CDR1 MGHRA and CDR2 YSYEKL. The CDR3 loop reads CTSNQDETGLEQYF. CDR3 nucleotide sequence: TGCACCAGCAACCAAGACGAAACGGGACTCGAGCAGTACTTC.

Regarding this clonotype: A read error is likely, as this CDR3 ends without the conserved phenylalanine or tryptophan. The chain links TRBV6-6 to TRBJ1-4; possible D gene TRBD1, 5 bases. Germline CDR1 MNHNY, CDR2 SVGAGI (reference sequence). CDR3 length equals 15 residues. Trimming pared 5 bases from V and 5 bases from J, leaving 15 bases between. CDR3 protein: CASSRTGTGNEKLFS. The CDR3 DNA reads TGTGCCAGCAGTAGAACCGGGACTGGCAATGAAAAACTGTTTTCT.

The rearrangement uses TRBV11-2 and TRBJ2-3; D might be TRBD2 (6 bases). The germline V gene encodes CDR1 SGHAT and CDR2 FQNNGV. The CDR3 contains 15 residues. V shed 3 bases and J shed 14 bases, with 24 bases lying between them. CDR3 DNA sequence: TGTGCCAGCAGCTTGACTAGTGCGAGCACAGATACCCTGTATTTT. Its protein is CASSLTSASTDTLYF.

This clonotype was seen at least ten times. Just one base apart from a much larger clone, this may be a read error. The chain links TRBV5-1 to TRBJ1-1, with D uncertain. The V gene's germline CDR1 is SGHRS and CDR2 YFSETQ. The length of the CDR3 is 14 residues. V lost 0 bases and J lost 11, with 17 bases in between. As DNA, the CDR3 is TGCGCCAGCAGCTTGGTGAACGGTGAGGGAAGGGCTTTCTTT. Protein sequence: CASSLVNGEGRAFF.

V gene TRBV29-1 combines with J gene TRBJ2-1; 7 positions match TRBD2. This CDR3 has 17 residues. The V gene's germline CDR1 is SQVTM and CDR2 ANQGSEA. V shed 1 base, J shed 0 bases, and the junction held 9 bases outside the gene matches. The CDR3 here is CSVEGFSGVTSYNEQFF. CDR3 nucleotides: TGCAGCGTTGAAGGGTTCAGCGGGGTAACCTCCTACAATGAGCAGTTCTTC.

Note on this clonotype: A junction boundary mismatches the germline segment, possibly from a read error. The V call is TRBV24-1, the J call TRBJ2-3, with 14 bases identical to TRBD2. Germline CDR1 reads KGHDR; CDR2 reads SFDVKD. The CDR3 covers 17 residues. CDR3 residues: CATCDTGTSGSIYTQYF. The CDR3 DNA is TGTGCCACCTGTGACACCGGGACTAGCGGGAGTATATATACGCAGTATTTT.

The CDR3 DNA reads as TGTGCCAGCAGTTTTGTGGGGACTACAGATACGCAGTATTTT. Translated: CASSFVGTTDTQYF. The genes are TRBV28 and TRBJ2-3; possibly TRBD2 for D (6 bases). CDR3 length equals 14 residues. Looked up from germline, CDR1 is MDHEN and CDR2 is SYDVKM. Deletions cut 3 bases from V and 3 bases from J, with 10 bases between.